This TCR beta chain was retrieved from a study of CD8 T cells in Susac syndrome. Turning to the study itself: The sequenced Susac syndrome patients included six who had clinically active disease and roughly 8 who were in remission. Study-wide results and caveats: In total CD8+ repertoires, approximately 17 Susac-specific public clones were found, and in CD8+ TEMRA repertoires, about 5 were found.

Details on this clonotype: The antigen remains unidentified.

Germline values: CDR1 SEHNR, CDR2 FQNEAQ (reference sequence). This CDR3 spans 14 amino acids. Deletions cut 1 base from V and 0 bases from J, with 6 bases between. CD8+ and CD4+ blood T cells underwent TCR beta sequencing. The RNA, about 0.45 to 1 ug, was put through reverse transcription using random hexamers. Multiplex PCR with immunoSEQ amplified the TCR beta CDR3 across 54 Vbeta and 13 Jbeta. TCRdb itself ran the immunoSEQ multiplex PCR reads through MiXCR, one entry per CDR3 protein. The table shows 84,000 or so distinct CDR3 sequences, with around 94% occurring only once. The sequence came from a human donor with Susac syndrome. The gene calls are TRBV7-9 and TRBJ1-2; D call uncertain. Sequenced input: CD8+ T cells from PBMCs. CDR3 DNA: TGTGCCAGCAGCTTAGGAACAGCTAACTATGGCTACACCTTC. Translating gives CASSLGTANYGYTF.